One sample yielded the 7 T cell receptor beta chains listed below, sequenced in a study of blood T cell repertoires in COVID-19. TCRdb's table, derived via immunoSEQ multiplex PCR, lists solely in-frame clones and lacks some. The repertoire holds more than 200,000 clones, with more than 75% as singletons. The sample taken for sequencing was PBMCs or T cells enriched from blood (not recorded which). The receptors come from a man aged 25-45 years in a cohort exposed to, infected with or recovered from COVID-19 (not recorded which).

The J gene is TRBJ2-7, the V gene TRBV29-1; 14 bases are shared with TRBD2. There are 15 residues in the CDR3. CDR1 and CDR2 (germline): SQVTM, ANQGSEA. J lost 4 bases, V lost 6 bases, and 8 bases had no gene match. CDR3 bases: TGCAGCGTCCGAAGCGGGACTAGCGGGAGTTACGAGCAGTACTTC. Translating it yields CSVRSGTSGSYEQYF.

The rearrangement joins TRBV4-1 to TRBJ2-6, with 12 bases fitting TRBD1. This CDR3 has 21 amino acids. V trimming: 0 bases; J trimming: 4 bases; junction bases outside the gene matches: 13. From germline, CDR1 is MGHRA and CDR2 YSYEKL. The CDR3: CASSQDYSGGQGAEGANVLTF. The CDR3 coding sequence is TGCGCCAGCAGCCAAGATTATTCTGGGGGACAGGGGGCGGAAGGGGCCAACGTCCTGACTTTC.

The rearrangement uses TRBV29-1 and TRBJ1-2, with 10 nucleotides matching TRBD1. The CDR3 loop spans 12 amino acids. The germline CDR1 and CDR2 sequences are SQVTM and ANQGSEA. With 7 bases clipped from V and 7 bases from J, the junction kept 6 bases outside the gene matches. This CDR3 reads CSDRTGGPGYTF. DNA for the CDR3: TGCAGCGACCGGACAGGGGGTCCTGGCTACACCTTC.

This clone was observed a handful of times. The chain has TRBV6-2 or TRBV6-3 and TRBJ1-2; D might be TRBD1 (6 bases). The CDR3 is 14 amino acids. Germline CDR1 MNHEY, CDR2 SVGEGT. The V and J ends lost 3 bases and 4 bases respectively, with 12 bases between them. The CDR3 is CASSYPTGLYGYTF. CDR3 in DNA: TGTGCCAGCAGTTATCCCACAGGGCTCTATGGCTACACCTTC.

The chain uses TRBV11-2 and TRBJ1-2, with D uncertain. Germline CDR1 is SGHAT and CDR2 is FQNNGV. Deletions cut 4 bases from V and 3 bases from J, with 3 bases between. The CDR3 spans 11 residues. Here the CDR3 DNA reads TGTGCCAGCAGCTCTTACTATGGCTACACCTTC. As protein: CASSSYYGYTF.

For this clone: At the DNA level, this CDR3 is encoded by other sequences in the same sample as well. The DNA for the CDR3 is TGTGCCAGCAGTCTCAGCACAGATACGCAGTATTTT. As protein: CASSLSTDTQYF. V usage is TRBV28 and J usage is TRBJ2-3, with D unclear. V lost 5 bases and J lost 0, with 3 bases in between. Germline V gene lookup returns CDR1 MDHEN and CDR2 SYDVKM. The CDR3 is 12 amino acids.

The CDR3 coding sequence is TGTGCCACCAGTGACTACAGGGGGCGAACCGCATTCGACCAAGAGACCCAGTACTTC. This codes for CATSDYRGRTAFDQETQYF. The V call is TRBV24-1, the J call TRBJ2-5, with 9 bases identical to TRBD1. Germline assignment: CDR1 KGHDR and CDR2 SFDVKD. V was clipped by 4 bases and J by 0 bases; unmatched bases: 14. This CDR3 is built from 19 residues.